A selection of T cell receptor beta chains follows, all from one sample in a study of cytomegalovirus exposure and HLA in healthy donors. The repertoire was sequenced with immunoSEQ multiplex PCR; TCRdb's copy has only in-frame clones and lacks some. In the table there are roughly 180,000 clones, about 80% of which are singletons. Source material: PBMCs. The receptors stem from a man aged 30 to 39 in good health and CMV-seronegative. Each CDR3 is given with its conserved first and last residue. The order of the fields is D gene, J gene, V gene, clone size, CDR3 DNA, CDR3 protein. A D gene is named only where the DNA matches it firmly. Clone size is not always given. Where it is, it says once, few, many or a class for expanded clones.

TRBD1	TRBJ2-2	TRBV9	-	TGTGCCAGCAGGGAGAAAGCCGGGACAGGGGGCCATAGCTTGAACACCGGGGAGCTGTTTTTT	CASREKAGTGGHSLNTGELFF
-	TRBJ1-5	TRBV19	-	TGTGCCAGTAGTATAGTTGGAGATAGCAATCAGCCCCAGCATTTT	CASSIVGDSNQPQHF
TRBD2	TRBJ2-3	TRBV9	-	TGTGCCAGCAGCGTAGAAGCGGGAGTGGCAGATACGCAGTATTTT	CASSVEAGVADTQYF
-	TRBJ2-7	TRBV7-9	-	TGTGCCAGCAGCTTCGGACTGGGGGAGCAGTACTTC	CASSFGLGEQYF
-	TRBJ2-7	TRBV6-6	-	TGTGCCAGCAGTTACGCGGGCTCCGAGCAGTACTTC	CASSYAGSEQYF
TRBD2	TRBJ2-3	TRBV4-1	few	TGCGCCAGCAGCCAATGGGGTAGCGGGATCTCAGATACGCAGTATTTT	CASSQWGSGISDTQYF
-	TRBJ1-1	TRBV27	-	TGTGCCAGCAGTTTATCTCCCCCAGGGGTTGGCACTGAAGCTTTCTTT	CASSLSPPGVGTEAFF
-	TRBJ1-3	TRBV19	few	TGTGCCAGCGGAAACAGGGAACGGCGTGGAAACACCATATATTTT	CASGNRERRGNTIYF
-	TRBJ1-2	TRBV4-3	once	TGCGCCAGCAGCCAAGAGTGGCCTGCTAACTATGGCTACACCTTC	CASSQEWPANYGYTF
-	TRBJ2-7	TRBV19	-	TGTGCCAGTAGTCCCGGAGGACAGCCCTACGAGCAGTACTTC	CASSPGGQPYEQYF
-	TRBJ2-3	TRBV7-2	-	TGTGCCAGCAGCTTACCGGCGGGGAGCACAGATACGCAGTATTTT	CASSLPAGSTDTQYF